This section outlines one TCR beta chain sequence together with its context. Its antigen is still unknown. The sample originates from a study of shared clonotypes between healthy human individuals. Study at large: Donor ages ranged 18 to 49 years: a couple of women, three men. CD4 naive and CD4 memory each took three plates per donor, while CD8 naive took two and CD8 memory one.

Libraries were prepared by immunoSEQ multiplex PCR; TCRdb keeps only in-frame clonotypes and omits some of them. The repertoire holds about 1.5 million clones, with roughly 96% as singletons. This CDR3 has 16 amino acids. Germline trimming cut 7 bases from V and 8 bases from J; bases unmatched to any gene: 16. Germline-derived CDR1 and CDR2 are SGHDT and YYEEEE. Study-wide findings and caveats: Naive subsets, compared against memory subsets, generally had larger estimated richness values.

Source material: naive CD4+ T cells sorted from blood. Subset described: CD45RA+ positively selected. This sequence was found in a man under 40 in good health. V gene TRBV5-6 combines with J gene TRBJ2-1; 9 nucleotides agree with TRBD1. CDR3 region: CASAQDRGQWGDEQFF. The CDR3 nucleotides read TGTGCCAGCGCCCAGGACAGGGGACAATGGGGAGATGAGCAGTTCTTC.